Listed below are T cell receptor beta chains from one sample, sequenced in a study of human thymus T cells. Measured with immunoSEQ multiplex PCR; TCRdb has only the in-frame clones, and not every one. The sample contains 54,000 or so clones, over 85% of which appear only once. Sequenced material: blood. The receptors were gathered from a boy under three years old with a congenital heart defect but otherwise immunologically healthy. Each CDR3 is given with its conserved first and last residue.

v_call cdr3_aa
TRBV4-2 CASSLTSGGVSTDTQYF
TRBV5-1 CASSLAGQGAYEQYF
TRBV7-9 CASSFRTTGGSTGELFF
TRBV14 CASSQEEKERRTTDTQYF
TRBV10-3 CAISDPRYTYEQYF
TRBV2 CASSRGEETQYF
TRBV28 CASSLQGARNTEAFF
TRBV4-2 CASSDQGRTDTQYF
TRBV7-2 CASSLWTDNEQFF
TRBV30 CAWSVNFDYGYTF
TRBV2 CASREVTPGHRNWKDTQYF
TRBV6-5 CASSFEGGRTDTQYF
TRBV28 CASSFFGVGRVKNIQYF
TRBV13 CASSLGRLQNEKLFF
TRBV4-1 CASSQVGTGPGNTIYF
TRBV7-2 CASSQRGAMNTEAFF
TRBV12-5 CASGLLANTGELFF
TRBV28 CASSFRAGEGYTF
TRBV7-2 CASSYNRYNEQFF
TRBV28 CASSRGTTNYGYTF
TRBV5-6 CASSLSSFGPQHF
TRBV18 CASSPDGALNTEAFF
TRBV7-2 CASSLSRTVLEAFF
TRBV18 CASSPRDRYNEQFF
TRBV6-4 CASTNVLPTGEGTDTQYF
TRBV11-2 CASSSLGTGRTYEQYF
TRBV4-3 CASSQPGSEKLFF
TRBV5-1 CASSFTGGAYNEQFF
TRBV7-3 CASSLTPGTGYGYTF
TRBV7-9 CASSLAPLHGYTF
TRBV6-1 CASSERGGYGYTF
TRBV5-4 CASSGPTGSSYNEQFF
TRBV5-1 CASSLGGGYGYTF
TRBV29-1 CSLEGLAGGDQETQYF
TRBV5-1 CASSWGLAFDTDTQYF
TRBV19 CASSNQGSNQPQHF
TRBV7-9 CASSPSLKGRLIF
TRBV6-6 CASSYFGPFNQPQHF
TRBV5-1 CASSLGHRDRRRGSTDTQYF
TRBV28 CASSQGLASYNEQFF
TRBV11-2 CASSVQQGLYGYTF
TRBV14 CASSRRTGANYGYTF
TRBV5-1 CASSLAGGFLDTQYF
TRBV13 CASSLGTGAYGYTF
TRBV23-1 CASSQPEDREQYF
TRBV6-1 CASSEGAGGYTF
TRBV18 CASSPAALRGTDTQYF
TRBV2 CASSELTRRDRGRNEQFF
TRBV27 CASSPTPGGEGNTIYF
TRBV9 CASSVGDSNQPQHF
TRBV5-1 CASSRDSLSGNTIYF
TRBV7-2 CASSLAAGQGAYEQYF
TRBV5-6 CASSLGGYEQYF
TRBV6-1 CASSTVPQTGELFF
TRBV2 CASRRTFYNSPLHF
TRBV6-5 CASSRRYEQYF
TRBV11-3 CASSSRGAGELFF
TRBV4-3 CASSQERVRQPQHF
TRBV7-6 CASSLAVSGRYTGELFF
TRBV11-3 CASGGPSYNEQFF